Sequencing of this T cell receptor (beta chain) was carried out in a study of response to subunit inactivated influenza vaccine. Each CDR3 protein gets one entry after TCRdb re-called the RT-PCR reads with MiXCR. The repertoire consists of around 530,000 distinct CDR3 sequences, with 12% occurring once and the leading ten covering 10%. This CDR3 region has 15 residues. Germline V CDR1 and CDR2: SGHRS, YFSETQ. V lost 2 bases to trimming and J lost 3 bases, with 14 bases between them. In this sample, this clonotype turned up many times. The V and J genes are TRBV5-1 and TRBJ2-5; possible D gene TRBD2, 5 bases. Sequences were derived from PBMCs from blood, sampled on the day of vaccination. The origin of this receptor is a man aged 45-60 years who received an inactivated influenza vaccine. The CDR3 protein is CASSLRGYREETQYF. As DNA, the CDR3 is TGCGCCAGCAGCTTAAGAGGGTACCGGGAAGAGACCCAGTACTTC.